The present TCR beta chain was sequenced within a study of blood T cell repertoires in COVID-19. Using immunoSEQ multiplex PCR, the repertoire was profiled, and TCRdb retains in-frame clones only, with some absent. The data show roughly 230,000 clones, with 83% seen just once and more than 6.5% held by the top ten. V shed 3 bases and J 4 bases; nucleotides not matched to a gene: 3. The CDR3 is made up of 14 amino acids. From germline, CDR1 is LNHDA and CDR2 SQIVND (reference sequence). The TCR was taken from a man aged 35 to 55 with active or convalescent COVID-19. V gene TRBV19 combines with J gene TRBJ2-3, with 8 bases identical to TRBD2. The sequenced sample consisted of peripheral blood. CDR3 DNA sequence: TGTGCCAGTAGTATCGGACTAGCAGCAGATACGCAGTATTTT. The encoded protein is CASSIGLAADTQYF.